The next 20 T cell receptor beta chains were all read from a single sample in a study of blood T cell repertoires in COVID-19. Sequencing was performed with immunoSEQ multiplex PCR; in TCRdb, only in-frame clones are kept and a portion is missing. The table has about 33,000 clones, 78% seen once. Sequencing was carried out using peripheral blood. The receptors were sampled from a man between 65 and 80 years old with acute or convalescent COVID-19.

This sequence joins TRBV13 and TRBJ1-6, with TRBD1 identical over 7 bases. Germline V CDR1 and CDR2: PRHDT, FYEKMQ (reference sequence). After removal of 5 bases from V and 5 bases from J, the junction contained 6 bases not matched to a gene. This CDR3 is 15 amino acids long. The CDR3 region has the DNA TGTGCCAGCAGCGGAGGACAGGTCCATAATTCACCCCTCCACTTT. It codes for CASSGGQVHNSPLHF.

The rearrangement uses TRBV24-1 and TRBJ1-4, with 7 bases matching TRBD1. Germline V gene data show CDR1 as KGHDR and CDR2 as SFDVKD. The length of the CDR3 is 15 residues. V gave up 2 bases and J gave up 4 bases; unmatched junction bases: 3. The CDR3 sequence is CATSDSQGSNEKLFF. The CDR3 DNA is TGTGCCACCAGTGATTCACAGGGGAGTAATGAAAAACTGTTTTTT.

The rearrangement joins TRBV28 to TRBJ2-3; the D gene is possibly TRBD1 (6 bases). Germline lookup yields CDR1 MDHEN and CDR2 SYDVKM. With 4 bases removed from V and 3 bases from J, the gap between germline ends came to 8 bases. The CDR3 extends over 13 amino acids. CDR3 DNA sequence: TGTGCCAGCAGTTACAGGGTTACAGATACGCAGTATTTT. This encodes CASSYRVTDTQYF.

The sample holds one count of this clone. As DNA, the CDR3 is TGTGCCAGCGCCAACGGGAAGGCAGATACGCAGTATTTT. Its protein product is CASANGKADTQYF. The chain carries TRBV6-4 and TRBJ2-3, with D possibly TRBD2 on 5 matching bases. V lost 8 bases, J lost 4 bases, and 13 bases lay in between. The CDR3 covers 13 residues. Germline CDR1 reads MRHNA; CDR2 reads SNTAGT.

The chain has TRBV10-2 and TRBJ1-6, with D perhaps TRBD1 (6 bases). The V gene lost 6 bases and the J gene lost 7 bases, with 13 bases spanning the gap. Per the germline V gene, CDR1 is WSHSY and CDR2 is SAAADI. The CDR3 length is 14 residues. CDR3 loop: CASSRTDQNSPLHF. CDR3 DNA: TGCGCCAGCAGCAGGACAGACCAGAATTCACCCCTCCACTTT.

The CDR3 DNA is TGTGCCAGCAGCTTAGGACAGGGAACTAATTCACCCCTCCACTTT. This translates into CASSLGQGTNSPLHF. The chain is built from TRBV13 and TRBJ1-6, with a weak D call TRBD1 (6 bases). V shed 0 bases and J shed 6 bases, with 9 bases lying between them. Germline values: CDR1 PRHDT, CDR2 FYEKMQ (reference sequence). The CDR3 sequence is 15 residues long.

The V and J genes are TRBV6-2 or TRBV6-3 and TRBJ1-6; unclear D gene. The germline V gene encodes CDR1 MNHEY and CDR2 SVGEGT. This CDR3 comprises 17 residues. The V gene lost 2 bases and the J gene lost 0 bases, with 11 bases spanning the gap. CDR3 in DNA: TGTGCCAGCAGTTACCCGAAGGAGAGCTCCTATAATTCACCCCTCCACTTT. Protein product: CASSYPKESSYNSPLHF.

This clone occurred a few times. The CDR3 spells CASRKGDNDEKLFF. The CDR3, as DNA: TGTGCCAGTAGGAAAGGGGATAATGATGAAAAACTGTTTTTT. V is TRBV19 and J is TRBJ1-4; D might be TRBD1 (5 bases). Trimming removed 6 bases at V and 6 bases at J, with 14 bases between. The CDR3 covers 14 residues. Germline values: CDR1 LNHDA, CDR2 SQIVND (reference sequence).

The chain uses TRBV28 and TRBJ2-7; 8 bases are shared with TRBD1. Germline loops: CDR1 MDHEN, CDR2 SYDVKM. The CDR3 contains 18 residues. With 6 bases clipped from V and 1 base from J, the junction kept 17 bases outside the gene matches. CDR3 region: CASRTIMGDRIDSYEQYF. The CDR3 nucleotides read TGTGCCAGCAGAACAATCATGGGGGACAGGATCGATTCCTACGAGCAGTACTTC.

The chain has TRBV9 and TRBJ2-1; 7 nucleotides match TRBD2. The CDR3 totals 17 residues. J lost 4 bases, V lost 0 bases, and 10 bases had no gene match. CDR1 is SGDLS, CDR2 YYNGEE, per germline. CDR3 sequence: CASSVGWAGEGYNEQFF. In DNA, the CDR3 is TGTGCCAGCAGCGTAGGTTGGGCGGGAGAGGGATACAATGAGCAGTTCTTC. Complete variable domain (other parts from reference TRBV9 and TRBJ2-1): DSGVTQTPKHLITATGQRVTLRCSPRSGDLSVYWYQQSLDQGLQFLIQYYNGEERAKGNILERFSAQQFPDLHSELNLSSLELGDSALYFCASSVGWAGEGYNEQFFGPGTRLTVL.

The genes are TRBV5-1 and TRBJ1-4, with TRBD1 matching 7 bases. There are 13 residues in the CDR3. The V gene end was trimmed by 2 bases and the J gene end by 6 bases; junction bases not matched to a gene: 1. Germline V gene sequence: CDR1 SGHRS, CDR2 YFSETQ. The CDR3 spells CASSFQGDEKLFF. In DNA, the CDR3 is TGCGCCAGCAGCTTCCAGGGGGATGAAAAACTGTTTTTT.

The chain joins TRBV30 to TRBJ1-2, with D unresolved. This CDR3 is built from 16 residues. Germline CDR1 reads GTSNPN; CDR2 reads SVGIG (reference sequence). Deletions cut 0 bases from V and 5 bases from J, with 19 bases between. The CDR3 loop reads CAWSVRRPGNLYGYTF. CDR3 sequence (DNA): TGTGCCTGGAGTGTACGCAGGCCCGGCAACCTGTATGGCTACACCTTC.

The CDR3 loop is CASSEGTGLNQPQHF. Written as DNA, the CDR3 is TGTGCCAGCAGTGAAGGGACAGGCCTCAATCAGCCCCAGCATTTT. V gene TRBV25-1 combines with J gene TRBJ1-5, with 8 nucleotides matching TRBD1. J was trimmed by 3 bases and V by 2 bases; bases with no gene match: 3. Germline V gene data show CDR1 as MGHDK and CDR2 as SYGVNS. This CDR3 spans 15 amino acids.

Written as DNA, the CDR3 is TGTGCCAGCAGAGAGGCGGGTAGAGGCTACACCTTC. Its translation is CASREAGRGYTF. This sequence joins TRBV6-5 and TRBJ1-2; D unclear. The length of the CDR3 is 12 residues. Trimming took 6 bases from V and 8 from J, leaving 13 bases between them. Germline lookup yields CDR1 MNHEY and CDR2 SVGAGI.

This CDR3 is CASSRRGGNQETQYF. CDR3 DNA: TGTGCCAGCAGCCGTCGGGGGGGGAACCAAGAGACCCAGTACTTC. The chain employs TRBV7-9 and TRBJ2-5, with 8 nucleotides matching TRBD2. With V trimmed by 5 bases and J by 0 bases, 5 bases remained unmatched. CDR3 length equals 15 residues. Germline CDR1 reads SEHNR; CDR2 reads FQNEAQ (reference sequence).

The V call is TRBV11-2, the J call TRBJ1-3, with D possibly matching TRBD1 (6 bases). Germline-derived CDR1 and CDR2 are SGHAT and FQNNGV. Trimming took off 5 bases at V and 0 bases at J, with 11 bases between the two ends. The CDR3 spans 15 residues. The CDR3 reads CASSARQASGNTIYF. The DNA for the CDR3 is TGTGCCAGCAGCGCCCGACAGGCCTCTGGAAACACCATATATTTT. The variable domain in full, completed from reference TRBV11-2 and TRBJ1-3, reads EAGVAQSPRYKIIEKRQSVAFWCNPISGHATLYWYQQILGQGPKLLIQFQNNGVVDDSQLPKDRFSAERLKGVDSTLKIQPAKLEDSAVYLCASSARQASGNTIYFGEGSWLTVV.

The chain couples TRBV11-2 to TRBJ2-7; TRBD2 matches 9 bases. This CDR3 has 14 amino acids. Trimming removed 3 bases from V and 4 bases from J; junction bases left unmatched: 4. Germline V lookup: CDR1 SGHAT, CDR2 FQNNGV. The CDR3 loop reads CASSLTSGEYEQYF. The CDR3 DNA sequence: TGTGCCAGCAGCTTGACTAGCGGCGAGTACGAGCAGTACTTC.

The V gene is TRBV29-1, the J gene TRBJ2-1; 10 bases map to TRBD1. J was trimmed by 3 bases and V by 6 bases; bases with no gene match: 14. The CDR3 totals 17 residues. The germline gives CDR1 SQVTM, CDR2 ANQGSEA. CDR3 protein: CSVLRPKGQGVYNEQFF. The CDR3 nucleotides read TGCAGCGTGCTACGCCCCAAAGGACAGGGGGTCTACAATGAGCAGTTCTTC.

In this sample, this clone turned up once. The chain combines TRBV3-1 (or the pseudogene TRBV3-2) with TRBJ1-2; 11 bases line up with TRBD1. Germline V CDR1 and CDR2: LGHDT, YNNKEL (reference sequence). This CDR3 is 15 amino acids long. V lost 3 bases to trimming and J lost 4 bases; unmatched junction nucleotides: 4. The CDR3 spells CASSQDRGRSYGYTF. The CDR3 DNA sequence: TGTGCCAGCAGCCAGGACAGGGGGCGCTCCTATGGCTACACCTTC.

This clone was seen more than once but under ten times. The rearrangement uses TRBV27 and TRBJ2-7, with a tentative D call TRBD1 (6 bases). Germline CDR1 and CDR2: MNHEY and SMNVEV (reference sequence). The V gene lost 6 bases and the J gene lost 0 bases, with 15 bases spanning the gap. There are 15 residues in the CDR3. The CDR3 protein is CASSSIRDISYEQYF. CDR3 coding DNA: TGTGCCAGCAGCTCAATCCGGGACATCTCCTACGAGCAGTACTTC.